These 24 T cell receptor beta chains were sequenced from one sample in a study of blood T cell repertoires in COVID-19. Here immunoSEQ multiplex PCR was the method, and the copy in TCRdb shows in-frame clones only, minus some. The repertoire holds around 220,000 clones, with around 85% as singletons. The specimen was peripheral blood. These receptors all come from a human donor in a cohort sampled during active COVID-19.

The V and J genes are TRBV7-9 and TRBJ2-5; 9 bases match TRBD2. Germline V gene lookup returns CDR1 SEHNR and CDR2 FQNEAQ (reference sequence). Trimming cost V 0 bases and J 4 bases; bases outside gene matches: 9. The CDR3 length is 17 residues. The CDR3, as DNA: TGTGCCAGCAGCTTAGCGTTGGGCGGGAGGGCCCGAGAGACCCAGTACTTC. Its translation is CASSLALGGRARETQYF.

CDR3 region: CASSDRGGPAASHEQYF. In nucleotides, the CDR3 is TGTGCCAGCAGTGACCGGGGGGGGCCAGCCGCTAGCCACGAGCAGTACTTC. J is TRBJ2-7 and V is TRBV6-1, with 8 bases matching TRBD2. Trimming took 3 bases from V and 5 from J; bases not matched to a gene: 15. Germline V gene lookup returns CDR1 MNHNS and CDR2 SASEGT. This CDR3 region has 17 residues.

This clone was observed a handful of times. The rearrangement uses TRBV7-3 and TRBJ2-7; the match to TRBD2 covers 7 bases. Trimming cost V 2 bases and J 6 bases; bases outside gene matches: 4. Per germline, CDR1 SGHTA and CDR2 FQGTGA. CDR3 length: 13 amino acids. As DNA, the CDR3 is TGTGCCAGCAGCTTATGGGGCGGGAGCGAGCAGTACTTC. It is translated as CASSLWGGSEQYF.

V and J are TRBV19 and TRBJ2-7, with 12 bases matching TRBD2. The CDR3 consists of 14 residues. Germline lookup yields CDR1 LNHDA and CDR2 SQIVND (reference sequence). V dropped 6 bases and J dropped 3; count of bases not matched to a gene: 3. CDR3 loop: CASRRLAGDYEQYF. CDR3 nucleotide sequence: TGTGCCAGTAGACGACTAGCGGGGGACTACGAGCAGTACTTC.

This clone was seen more than once but under ten times. This chain uses TRBV9 with TRBJ1-2; D remains ambiguous. Germline-derived CDR1 and CDR2 are SGDLS and YYNGEE. Trimming left V 0 bases short and J 1 base short, with 7 bases between. The length of the CDR3 is 14 residues. In DNA form, the CDR3 reads TGTGCCAGCAGCGTAGGTTTCCTTAACTATGGCTACACCTTC. It codes for CASSVGFLNYGYTF.

This clone was seen just once. The chain carries TRBV18 and TRBJ2-6; 10 bases are a match to TRBD2. CDR3 length: 18 residues. The V gene's germline CDR1 is KGHSH and CDR2 LQKENI. V was clipped by 5 bases and J by 5 bases; unmatched bases: 12. CDR3 loop: CASSTTSGERPWANVLTF. CDR3 nucleotides: TGTGCCAGCTCAACTACTAGCGGGGAACGTCCCTGGGCCAACGTCCTGACTTTC.

The genes are TRBV5-1 and TRBJ2-2, with no clear D. Germline CDR1 SGHRS, CDR2 YFSETQ. The CDR3 consists of 15 residues. V lost 4 bases and J lost 4, with 14 bases in between. CDR3 region: CASSEARGRTGELFF. The CDR3 nucleotides read TGCGCCAGCAGCGAAGCGAGAGGCCGCACCGGGGAGCTGTTTTTT.

The chain links TRBV29-1 to TRBJ2-7; 7 bases agree with TRBD2. The V gene's germline CDR1 is SQVTM and CDR2 ANQGSEA. The CDR3 sequence is 11 residues long. V lost 6 bases and J lost 4; bases outside the gene matches: 3. The CDR3 spells CSVGDYYEQYF. In DNA form, the CDR3 reads TGCAGCGTGGGGGACTATTACGAGCAGTACTTC.

The chain uses TRBV13 and TRBJ1-5; 8 bases align to TRBD1. This CDR3 is built from 13 residues. CDR1 is PRHDT and CDR2 is FYEKMQ in the germline V gene (reference sequence). Unmatched junction bases numbered 3, after V lost 5 bases and J lost 6 bases. The CDR3 sequence: CASSRTGTQPQHF. In nucleotides, the CDR3 is TGTGCCAGCAGCCGGACAGGGACTCAGCCCCAGCATTTT.

The CDR3 sequence: CASSHTGLAKSYEQYF. The CDR3 region has the DNA TGTGCCAGCAGCCATACGGGACTAGCGAAATCCTACGAGCAGTACTTC. This sequence joins TRBV11-2 and TRBJ2-7; 10 bases fit TRBD2. Trimming removed 5 bases from V and 1 base from J; junction bases left unmatched: 8. This CDR3 is built from 16 residues. Per the germline V gene, CDR1 is SGHAT and CDR2 is FQNNGV.

The V call is TRBV9, the J call TRBJ2-1, with D tentatively TRBD2 (6 bases). This CDR3 has 14 residues. V was trimmed by 3 bases and J by 3 bases, leaving 10 bases between them. Germline assignment: CDR1 SGDLS and CDR2 YYNGEE. CDR3 in amino acids: CASSGLVGYNEQFF. CDR3 nucleotide sequence: TGTGCCAGCAGCGGACTAGTCGGCTACAATGAGCAGTTCTTC.

This chain links TRBV7-2 with TRBJ2-1; D is uncertain. Trimming removed 1 base from V and 4 bases from J, with 11 bases in between. The CDR3 runs to 15 residues. Germline loops: CDR1 SGHTA, CDR2 FQGNSA. The CDR3 bases are TGTGCCAGCAGCTTAGGTGTTGCGGAATACAATGAGCAGTTCTTC. Encoded protein: CASSLGVAEYNEQFF.

The chain employs TRBV10-3 and TRBJ1-1; 7 nucleotides line up with TRBD1. Germline V gives CDR1 ENHRY, CDR2 SYGVKD. The ends lost 4 bases at V and 1 base at J; junction bases unmatched: 3. This CDR3 has 14 residues. The CDR3 bases are TGTGCCATCAGTGCGGGGACAGCGAACACTGAAGCTTTCTTT. Translating it yields CAISAGTANTEAFF.

V and J are TRBV7-9 and TRBJ2-7, with 8 nucleotides matching TRBD1. The V gene end was trimmed by 5 bases and the J gene end by 6 bases; junction bases not matched to a gene: 12. The CDR3 has 15 residues. CDR1 and CDR2 from the germline V gene are SEHNR and FQNEAQ (reference sequence). CDR3 protein: CASSRHIDRGGEQYF. For the CDR3, the DNA is TGTGCCAGCAGCCGCCACATCGACAGGGGCGGCGAGCAGTACTTC.

The rearrangement links TRBV19 to TRBJ2-1; 7 positions match TRBD1. The germline V gene encodes CDR1 LNHDA and CDR2 SQIVND (reference sequence). The CDR3 is 15 residues long. The trim removed 7 bases at V and 0 bases at J, leaving 6 bases unmatched. The CDR3 here is CASKASGGSYNEQFF. The DNA for the CDR3 is TGTGCCAGTAAGGCCTCAGGGGGCTCCTACAATGAGCAGTTCTTC.

This chain joins TRBV6-5 and TRBJ2-7; TRBD2 matches at 11 bases. Germline CDR1 reads MNHEY; CDR2 reads SVGAGI. This CDR3 contains 16 residues. Trimming removed 2 bases from V and 2 bases from J; junction bases left unmatched: 5. CDR3 nucleotide sequence: TGTGCCAGCAGTTACGCTAGCGGGAGGCTTACCTACGAGCAGTACTTC. This codes for CASSYASGRLTYEQYF.

CDR3 sequence: CASRSNYEQYF. The CDR3 bases are TGTGCCAGCAGATCAAACTACGAGCAGTACTTC. The chain joins TRBV28 to TRBJ2-7, with D uncertain. The CDR3 sequence is 11 residues long. The germline V and J ends were trimmed by 6 bases and 3 bases, with 6 bases remaining between them. Germline V gene data show CDR1 as MDHEN and CDR2 as SYDVKM.

The genes are TRBV15 and TRBJ2-7; the match to TRBD2 covers 7 bases. Germline V gene lookup returns CDR1 LNHNV and CDR2 YYDKDF (reference sequence). CDR3 size: 15 residues. J lost 1 base, V lost 8 bases, and 11 bases had no gene match. This chain's CDR3 is CATRLGGDPSYEQYF. The DNA for the CDR3 is TGTGCCACCCGCCTGGGAGGGGACCCATCCTACGAGCAGTACTTC.

The chain joins TRBV5-1 to TRBJ2-7, with D tentatively TRBD2 (6 bases). The CDR3 extends over 15 amino acids. Trimming removed 3 bases at V and 3 bases at J, with 16 bases between. Germline V gene data show CDR1 as SGHRS and CDR2 as YFSETQ. The CDR3 spells CASSSRDSGVYEQYF. The CDR3 nucleotides read TGCGCCAGCAGCTCCCGTGATAGCGGAGTCTACGAGCAGTACTTC. Supplemented by reference TRBV5-1 and TRBJ2-7, the full variable domain reads KAGVTQTPRYLIKTRGQQVTLSCSPISGHRSVSWYQQTPGQGLQFLFEYFSETQRNKGNFPGRFSGRQFSNSRSEMNVSTLELGDSALYLCASSSRDSGVYEQYFGPGTRLTVT.

The V gene is TRBV9, the J gene TRBJ2-1, with D possibly matching TRBD1 (5 bases). CDR3 length equals 15 residues. Trimming left V 0 bases short and J 7 bases short, with 14 bases between. Germline V CDR1 and CDR2: SGDLS, YYNGEE. CDR3 loop: CASSVGVAGWNEQFF. The CDR3 DNA reads as TGTGCCAGCAGCGTAGGAGTAGCAGGGTGGAATGAGCAGTTCTTC.

V usage is TRBV28 and J usage is TRBJ1-2; D call uncertain. CDR1 is MDHEN, CDR2 SYDVKM, per germline. Trimming removed 7 bases from V and 1 base from J, with 10 bases in between. The CDR3 spans 13 residues. DNA for the CDR3: TGTGCCAGCACTCCAGGCATTAACTATGGCTACACCTTC. Encoded protein: CASTPGINYGYTF.

The genes are TRBV29-1 and TRBJ2-5; 7 nucleotides agree with TRBD2. Germline assignment: CDR1 SQVTM and CDR2 ANQGSEA. After removal of 5 bases from V and 4 bases from J, the junction contained 13 bases not matched to a gene. CDR3 length equals 15 residues. The CDR3 reads CSVTRPGLILETQYF. The DNA for the CDR3 is TGCAGCGTTACTAGACCGGGACTAATCCTAGAGACCCAGTACTTC.

This clone was picked up a small number of times. The chain recombines TRBV5-1 with TRBJ1-6; no reliable D call. This CDR3 is 13 amino acids long. The V end was cut by 4 bases, the J end by 8 bases, with 10 bases between. CDR1 and CDR2 (germline): SGHRS, YFSETQ. The CDR3 nucleotides read TGCGCCAGCAGCCATCTACCCGATTCACCCCTCCACTTT. This sequence encodes CASSHLPDSPLHF.

The chain links TRBV10-3 to TRBJ2-3, with 8 nucleotides matching TRBD1. The CDR3 length is 14 residues. Germline loops: CDR1 ENHRY, CDR2 SYGVKD. V dropped 7 bases and J dropped 0; count of bases not matched to a gene: 3. CDR3 nucleotides: TGTGCCATCACCCGGGACAGGAGCACAGATACGCAGTATTTT. Protein sequence: CAITRDRSTDTQYF.